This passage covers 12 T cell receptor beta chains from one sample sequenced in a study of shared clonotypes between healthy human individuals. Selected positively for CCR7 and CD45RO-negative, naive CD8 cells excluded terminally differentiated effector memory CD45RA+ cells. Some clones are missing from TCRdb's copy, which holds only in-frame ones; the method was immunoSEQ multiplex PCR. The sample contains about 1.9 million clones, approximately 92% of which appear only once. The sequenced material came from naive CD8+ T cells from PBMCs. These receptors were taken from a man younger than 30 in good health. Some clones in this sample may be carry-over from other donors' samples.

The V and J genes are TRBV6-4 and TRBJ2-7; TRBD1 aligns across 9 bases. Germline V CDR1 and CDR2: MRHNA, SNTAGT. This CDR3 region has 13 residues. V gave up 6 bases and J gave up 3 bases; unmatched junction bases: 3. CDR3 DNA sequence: TGTGCCAGCAGCCTGGGACAGGGCTACGAGCAGTACTTC. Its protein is CASSLGQGYEQYF.

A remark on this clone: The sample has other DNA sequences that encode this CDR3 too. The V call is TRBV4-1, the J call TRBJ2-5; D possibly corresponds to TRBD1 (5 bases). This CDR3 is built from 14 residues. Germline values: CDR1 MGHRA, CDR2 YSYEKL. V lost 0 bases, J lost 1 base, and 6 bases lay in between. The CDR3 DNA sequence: TGCGCCAGCAGCCAAGACAGGGCCCAAGAGACCCAGTACTTC. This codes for CASSQDRAQETQYF.

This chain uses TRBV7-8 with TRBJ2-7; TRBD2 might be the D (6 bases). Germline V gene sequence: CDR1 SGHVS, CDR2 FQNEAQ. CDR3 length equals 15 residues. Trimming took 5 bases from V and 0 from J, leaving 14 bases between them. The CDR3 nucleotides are TGTGCCAGCAGCCGTAGCGGTCTGAGCTCCTACGAGCAGTACTTC. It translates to CASSRSGLSSYEQYF.

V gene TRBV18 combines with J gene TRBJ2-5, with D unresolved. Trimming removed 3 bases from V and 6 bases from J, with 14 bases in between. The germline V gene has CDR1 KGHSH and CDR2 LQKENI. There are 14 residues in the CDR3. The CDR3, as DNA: TGTGCCAGCTCACCCACGACGGGCGAACAGACCCAGTACTTC. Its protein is CASSPTTGEQTQYF.

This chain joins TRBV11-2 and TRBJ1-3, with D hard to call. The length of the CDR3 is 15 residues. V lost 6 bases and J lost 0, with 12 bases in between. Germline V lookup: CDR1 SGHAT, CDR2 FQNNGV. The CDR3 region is CASRIYEHSGNTIYF. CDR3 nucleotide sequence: TGTGCCAGCAGGATATACGAGCACTCTGGAAACACCATATATTTT.

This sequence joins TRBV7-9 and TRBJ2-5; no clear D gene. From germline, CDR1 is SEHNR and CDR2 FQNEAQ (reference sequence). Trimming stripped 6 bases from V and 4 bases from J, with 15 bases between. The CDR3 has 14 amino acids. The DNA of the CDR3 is TGTGCCAGCAGTTCCAGGTCGGCCTCAGAGACCCAGTACTTC. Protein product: CASSSRSASETQYF. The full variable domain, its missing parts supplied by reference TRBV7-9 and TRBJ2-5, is DTGVSQNPRHKITKRGQNVTFRCDPISEHNRLYWYRQTLGQGPEFLTYFQNEAQLEKSRLLSDRFSAERPKGSFSTLEIQRTEQGDSAMYLCASSSRSASETQYFGPGTRLLVL.

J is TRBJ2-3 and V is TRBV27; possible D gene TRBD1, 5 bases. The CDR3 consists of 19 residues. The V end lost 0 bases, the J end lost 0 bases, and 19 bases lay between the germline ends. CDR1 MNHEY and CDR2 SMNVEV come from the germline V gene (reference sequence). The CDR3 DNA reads TGTGCCAGCAGTTTATCGATCCCCCAGACAGTGACAAGCACAGATACGCAGTATTTT. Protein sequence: CASSLSIPQTVTSTDTQYF.

The CDR3 reads CASSFDEGMASGSLDTQYF. The CDR3 DNA reads TGCGCCAGCAGTTTCGATGAAGGGATGGCTAGCGGGTCTTTAGATACGCAGTATTTT. The chain has TRBV5-1 and TRBJ2-3; 8 nucleotides align to TRBD2. The CDR3 is 19 residues long. Germline V CDR1 and CDR2: SGHRS, YFSETQ. J was trimmed by 5 bases and V by 5 bases; bases with no gene match: 22.

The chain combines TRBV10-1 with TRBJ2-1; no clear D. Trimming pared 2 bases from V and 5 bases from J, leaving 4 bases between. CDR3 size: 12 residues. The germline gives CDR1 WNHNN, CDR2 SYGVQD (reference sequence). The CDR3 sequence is CASSEADNEQFF. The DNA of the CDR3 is TGCGCCAGCAGTGAGGCGGACAATGAGCAGTTCTTC.

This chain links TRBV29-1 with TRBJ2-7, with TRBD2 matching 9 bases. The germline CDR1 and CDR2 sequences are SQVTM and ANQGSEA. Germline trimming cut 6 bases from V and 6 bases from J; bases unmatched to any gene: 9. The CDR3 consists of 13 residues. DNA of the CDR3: TGCAGCGTCGGACTAGCGAATCTTCCCGAGCAGTACTTC. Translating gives CSVGLANLPEQYF.

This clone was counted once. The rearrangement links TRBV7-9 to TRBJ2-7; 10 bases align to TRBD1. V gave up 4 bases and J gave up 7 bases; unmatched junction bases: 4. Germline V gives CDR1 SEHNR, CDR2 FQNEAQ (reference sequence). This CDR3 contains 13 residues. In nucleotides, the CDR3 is TGTGCCAGCAGCTGGGACAGGGGAAGTGAGCAGTACTTC. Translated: CASSWDRGSEQYF.

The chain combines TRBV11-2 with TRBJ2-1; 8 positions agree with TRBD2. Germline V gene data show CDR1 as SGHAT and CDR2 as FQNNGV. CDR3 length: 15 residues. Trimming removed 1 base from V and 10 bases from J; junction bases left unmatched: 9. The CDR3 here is CASSLGPAGAMEQFF. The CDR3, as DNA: TGTGCCAGCAGCTTAGGGCCAGCGGGGGCGATGGAGCAGTTCTTC.